The 26 T cell receptor beta chains listed next were all sequenced from one sample in a study of brain metastases from non-small cell lung cancer. Method: immunoSEQ multiplex PCR; TCRdb's copy keeps in-frame clones and lacks some. The sample consists of approximately 5,000 clones, 65% to 90% of them appearing once. Sequences were obtained from primary lung tumor tissue. The receptors were gathered from a donor at least 40 years old with non-small cell lung cancer.

This clone was detected only once. The chain combines TRBV2 with TRBJ1-1, with D perhaps matching TRBD1 (6 bases). Trimming took 6 bases from V and 4 from J, leaving 9 bases between them. The CDR3 is made up of 12 amino acids. In germline, CDR1 is SNHLY, CDR2 FYNNEI. CDR3 bases: TGTGCCAGCAGGGACAGTGCCACTGAAGCTTTCTTT. Amino acid sequence: CASRDSATEAFF. The full variable domain, completed using reference TRBV2 and TRBJ1-1, is EPEVTQTPSHQVTQMGQEVILRCVPISNHLYFYWYRQILGQKVEFLVSFYNNEISEKSEIFDDQFSVERPDGSNFTLKIRSTKLEDSAMYFCASRDSATEAFFGQGTRLTVV.

The gene calls are TRBV7-2 and TRBJ2-3; TRBD1 agrees at 9 bases. CDR3 length equals 16 residues. Germline loops: CDR1 SGHTA, CDR2 FQGNSA. J was trimmed by 7 bases and V by 5 bases; bases with no gene match: 13. DNA of the CDR3: TGTGCCAGCAGCAGACAGCGGGACAGGGAAGGGAATACGCAGTATTTT. It is translated as CASSRQRDREGNTQYF.

In its sample, this clone was seen once. V usage is TRBV28 and J usage is TRBJ1-5, with unresolved D. Trimming pared 2 bases from V and 5 bases from J, leaving 13 bases between. The V gene's germline CDR1 is MDHEN and CDR2 SYDVKM. The CDR3 has 15 amino acids. The CDR3 loop reads CASSLTHGRYQPQHF. The CDR3 nucleotides read TGTGCCAGCAGTTTAACCCACGGCAGGTATCAGCCCCAGCATTTT. The complete variable domain, with remaining parts taken from reference TRBV28 and TRBJ1-5, reads DVKVTQSSRYLVKRTGEKVFLECVQDMDHENMFWYRQDPGLGLRLIYFSYDVKMKEKGDIPEGYSVSREKKERFSLILESASTNQTSMYLCASSLTHGRYQPQHFGDGTRLSIL.

The chain has TRBV5-6 and TRBJ1-1, with a tentative D call TRBD1 (5 bases). The length of the CDR3 is 15 residues. V was shortened by 0 bases and J by 4 bases, with 13 bases between the two germline ends. CDR1 and CDR2 from the germline V gene are SGHDT and YYEEEE. The CDR3 DNA sequence: TGTGCCAGCAGCTTGGGACGGGGCCGGGTCACTGAAGCTTTCTTT. Its translation: CASSLGRGRVTEAFF.

This clone was seen a few times. The chain employs TRBV6-5 and TRBJ2-2, with D unclear. Between the trimmed V and J ends, which lost 6 bases and 8 bases, there was a span of 4 bases. Looked up from germline, CDR1 is MNHEY and CDR2 is SVGAGI. The CDR3 has 10 amino acids. For the CDR3, the DNA is TGTGCCAGCAGGCTGGGGGAGCTGTTTTTT. As protein: CASRLGELFF.

The chain uses TRBV3-1 (or the pseudogene TRBV3-2) and TRBJ1-2; D call uncertain. V was cut by 0 bases and J by 5 bases, with 13 bases left in between. Germline CDR1 and CDR2: LGHDT and YNNKEL (reference sequence). CDR3 size: 15 residues. The CDR3 here is CASSQDGQRLYGYTF. In nucleotides, the CDR3 is TGTGCCAGCAGCCAAGATGGGCAGAGACTATATGGCTACACCTTC.

The CDR3 spells CASSMPGQGTYEQYF. CDR3 sequence (DNA): TGTGCCAGCAGCATGCCGGGACAGGGGACCTACGAGCAGTACTTC. This rearrangement joins TRBV11-1 to TRBJ2-7; 10 nucleotides match TRBD1. The CDR3 runs 15 residues. V gave up 5 bases and J gave up 2 bases; unmatched junction bases: 6. From germline, CDR1 is SGHAT and CDR2 FQDESV (reference sequence). Supplemented by reference TRBV11-1 and TRBJ2-7, the full variable domain reads EAEVAQSPRYKITEKSQAVAFWCDPISGHATLYWYRQILGQGPELLVQFQDESVVDDSQLPKDRFSAERLKGVDSTLKIQPAELGDSAMYLCASSMPGQGTYEQYFGPGTRLTVT.

To note about this clone: An end of the junction does not agree with germline; a read error may underlie this. The sample contains more than one DNA sequence encoding this CDR3. The chain carries TRBV5-1 and TRBJ2-7; possibly TRBD2 for D (6 bases). The V gene's germline CDR1 is SGHRS and CDR2 YFSETQ. There are 16 residues in the CDR3. Here the CDR3 DNA reads TGCGCCAGCAGCTTGGCTCGGGGGTCCTACTCCTACGAGCAATACTTC. Its protein product is CASSLARGSYSYEQYF.

The CDR3 sequence: CASSALAGREETQYF. The CDR3 DNA reads TGTGCCAGCAGCGCCCTAGCGGGGAGGGAAGAGACCCAGTACTTC. The rearrangement uses TRBV9 and TRBJ2-5; 9 nucleotides line up with TRBD2. Losses at the gene ends were 3 bases for V and 3 bases for J; bases not matched to a gene: 6. CDR3 size: 15 residues. CDR1 SGDLS and CDR2 YYNGEE come from the germline V gene.

CDR3 bases: TGCGCCAGCAGCTTGTTTATGTCGAACACTGAAGCTTTCTTT. This codes for CASSLFMSNTEAFF. The chain is built from TRBV5-1 and TRBJ1-1; D gene ambiguous. With 1 base removed from V and 1 base from J, the gap between germline ends came to 8 bases. CDR1 is SGHRS and CDR2 is YFSETQ in the germline V gene. CDR3 length: 14 amino acids.

V is TRBV29-1 and J is TRBJ2-6, with D uncertain. Germline CDR1 reads SQVTM; CDR2 reads ANQGSEA. This CDR3 contains 15 residues. Trimming stripped 3 bases from V and 0 bases from J, with 9 bases between. This chain's CDR3 is CSVDYLSSGANVLTF. In DNA, the CDR3 is TGCAGCGTTGACTACCTCAGCTCTGGGGCCAACGTCCTGACTTTC. The full variable domain, its missing parts supplied by reference TRBV29-1 and TRBJ2-6, is SAVISQKPSRDICQRGTSLTIQCQVDSQVTMMFWYRQQPGQSLTLIATANQGSEATYESGFVIDKFPISRPNLTFSTLTVSNMSPEDSSIYLCSVDYLSSGANVLTFGAGSRLTVL.

This clone was recorded only once. The rearrangement joins TRBV27 to TRBJ1-1, with D possibly being TRBD1 (6 bases). The CDR3 covers 15 residues. Germline CDR1 is MNHEY and CDR2 is SMNVEV (reference sequence). V lost 6 bases, J lost 0 bases, and 14 bases lay in between. CDR3 sequence reads: CASRTWGAMNTEAFF. Here the CDR3 DNA reads TGTGCCAGCAGGACGTGGGGGGCCATGAACACTGAAGCTTTCTTT.

V is TRBV6-5 and J is TRBJ2-7; D remains unclear. Germline CDR1 is MNHEY and CDR2 is SVGAGI. The V and J ends lost 7 bases and 0 bases respectively, with 13 bases between them. There are 14 residues in the CDR3. This CDR3 reads CASKAATDSYEQYF. The CDR3 nucleotides are TGTGCCAGCAAGGCAGCTACAGACTCCTACGAGCAGTACTTC.

The rearrangement uses TRBV19 and TRBJ1-1; a weak D match, TRBD1 (6 bases). Germline V gene data show CDR1 as LNHDA and CDR2 as SQIVND (reference sequence). The CDR3 covers 14 residues. Trimming left V 7 bases short and J 0 bases short, with 12 bases between. In DNA, the CDR3 is TGTGCCAGTATTCGGGACACTGTGAACACTGAAGCTTTCTTT. It is translated as CASIRDTVNTEAFF.

For this clone: The sample has other DNA sequences that encode this CDR3 too. The chain carries TRBV5-6 and TRBJ2-1, with D perhaps TRBD2 (5 bases). The CDR3 consists of 12 residues. Germline assignment: CDR1 SGHDT and CDR2 YYEEEE. V lost 0 bases, J lost 9 bases, and 7 bases lay in between. CDR3 in amino acids: CASSLASGEQFF. The CDR3 DNA sequence: TGTGCCAGCAGCTTGGCGAGCGGTGAGCAGTTCTTC.

The table lists this clone with a few counts. The rearrangement uses TRBV5-1 and TRBJ2-1; TRBD1 matches 8 bases. The CDR3 totals 14 residues. J lost 6 bases, V lost 3 bases, and 5 bases had no gene match. The germline CDR1 and CDR2 sequences are SGHRS and YFSETQ. The CDR3: CASSSGTGFNEQFF. The CDR3 DNA is TGCGCCAGCAGCTCCGGGACAGGATTCAATGAGCAGTTCTTC.

J is TRBJ1-5 and V is TRBV28; 8 nucleotides line up with TRBD1. The germline CDR1 and CDR2 sequences are MDHEN and SYDVKM. CDR3 length: 15 amino acids. Unmatched junction bases numbered 8, after V lost 4 bases and J lost 6 bases. For the CDR3, the DNA is TGTGCCAGCAGTTACCAGGACAGGGCATTTCAGCCCCAGCATTTT. As protein: CASSYQDRAFQPQHF.

The V and J genes are TRBV18 and TRBJ1-3, with TRBD1 matching over 8 bases. Trimming removed 3 bases from V and 4 bases from J; junction bases left unmatched: 2. The CDR3 sequence is 14 residues long. Germline lookup yields CDR1 KGHSH and CDR2 LQKENI. The CDR3: CASSPGTGGNTIYF. In DNA form, the CDR3 reads TGTGCCAGCTCACCGGGGACAGGCGGAAACACCATATATTTT.

The chain joins TRBV7-2 to TRBJ2-5, with TRBD1 as a possible D gene (6 bases). Per the germline V gene, CDR1 is SGHTA and CDR2 is FQGNSA. Trimming left V 1 base short and J 1 base short, with 13 bases between. CDR3 length: 16 residues. The CDR3, as DNA: TGTGCCAGCAGCTTAGTTTCCGGGACATCCCAAGAGACCCAGTACTTC. Its translation is CASSLVSGTSQETQYF. The variable domain in full, with the rest retrieved from reference TRBV7-2 and TRBJ2-5, is GAGVSQSPSNKVTEKGKDVELRCDPISGHTALYWYRQSLGQGLEFLIYFQGNSAPDKSGLPSDRFSAERTGGSVSTLTIQRTQQEDSAVYLCASSLVSGTSQETQYFGPGTRLLVL.

CDR3 DNA sequence: TGTGCCAGCAGCCTCGGACAGGGTAGGGGAGGCCACAATGAGCAGTTCTTC. This codes for CASSLGQGRGGHNEQFF. The V gene is TRBV5-5, the J gene TRBJ2-1; 8 bases line up with TRBD1. Trimming at V came to 4 bases and at J to 5 bases, leaving 14 bases not matched to a gene. The V gene's germline CDR1 is SGHKS and CDR2 YYEKEE (reference sequence). This CDR3 is 17 amino acids long.

J is TRBJ1-1 and V is TRBV5-1, with D perhaps TRBD1 (6 bases). This CDR3 contains 12 residues. With 4 bases removed from V and 7 bases from J, the gap between germline ends came to 11 bases. From germline, CDR1 is SGHRS and CDR2 YFSETQ. The CDR3 here is CASSPGGIEAFF. CDR3 DNA: TGCGCCAGCAGCCCTGGGGGCATTGAAGCTTTCTTT. The full variable domain, its missing parts supplied by reference TRBV5-1 and TRBJ1-1, is KAGVTQTPRYLIKTRGQQVTLSCSPISGHRSVSWYQQTPGQGLQFLFEYFSETQRNKGNFPGRFSGRQFSNSRSEMNVSTLELGDSALYLCASSPGGIEAFFGQGTRLTVV.

The chain links TRBV29-1 to TRBJ1-1; possible D gene TRBD1, 5 bases. V shed 3 bases and J shed 3 bases, with 14 bases lying between them. Germline lookup yields CDR1 SQVTM and CDR2 ANQGSEA. There are 14 residues in the CDR3. CDR3 residues: CSVELGTLDTEAFF. CDR3 coding DNA: TGCAGCGTTGAGCTCGGGACTCTGGACACTGAAGCTTTCTTT.

V usage is TRBV5-8 and J usage is TRBJ1-5, with no clear D. The CDR3 contains 13 residues. Germline values: CDR1 SGHTS, CDR2 YDEGEE. Trimming shortened V by 4 bases and J by 2 bases, and 7 bases separated the two germline ends. CDR3 sequence: CASSPGGNQPQHF. The CDR3 DNA follows: TGTGCCAGCAGCCCAGGTGGCAATCAGCCCCAGCATTTT.

The sample holds one count of this clone. This chain links TRBV30 with TRBJ1-6; weak D call: TRBD1 (6 bases). Germline V gene data show CDR1 as GTSNPN and CDR2 as SVGIG (reference sequence). V lost 5 bases and J lost 7, with 15 bases in between. CDR3 length: 14 residues. The CDR3 loop is CAWLWGGPNSPLHF. In DNA form, the CDR3 reads TGTGCCTGGCTTTGGGGGGGCCCGAATTCACCCCTCCACTTT.

The V call is TRBV5-1, the J call TRBJ2-7; D is ambiguous. V lost 3 bases, J lost 2 bases, and 6 bases lay in between. This CDR3 spans 12 amino acids. Germline V gives CDR1 SGHRS, CDR2 YFSETQ. The CDR3 coding sequence is TGCGCCAGCAGCTCGTCGACCTACGAGCAGTACTTC. Amino acids: CASSSSTYEQYF. The full variable domain, rest sourced from reference TRBV5-1 and TRBJ2-7, is KAGVTQTPRYLIKTRGQQVTLSCSPISGHRSVSWYQQTPGQGLQFLFEYFSETQRNKGNFPGRFSGRQFSNSRSEMNVSTLELGDSALYLCASSSSTYEQYFGPGTRLTVT.

As DNA, the CDR3 is TGTGCCAGCAGCTTACTTCGAGAGAACACTGAAGCTTTCTTT. This translates into CASSLLRENTEAFF. This chain connects TRBV7-6 to TRBJ1-1, with D uncertain. The CDR3 extends over 14 amino acids. Germline CDR1 SGHVS, CDR2 FNYEAQ. V gave up 2 bases and J gave up 1 base, with 8 bases separating them.